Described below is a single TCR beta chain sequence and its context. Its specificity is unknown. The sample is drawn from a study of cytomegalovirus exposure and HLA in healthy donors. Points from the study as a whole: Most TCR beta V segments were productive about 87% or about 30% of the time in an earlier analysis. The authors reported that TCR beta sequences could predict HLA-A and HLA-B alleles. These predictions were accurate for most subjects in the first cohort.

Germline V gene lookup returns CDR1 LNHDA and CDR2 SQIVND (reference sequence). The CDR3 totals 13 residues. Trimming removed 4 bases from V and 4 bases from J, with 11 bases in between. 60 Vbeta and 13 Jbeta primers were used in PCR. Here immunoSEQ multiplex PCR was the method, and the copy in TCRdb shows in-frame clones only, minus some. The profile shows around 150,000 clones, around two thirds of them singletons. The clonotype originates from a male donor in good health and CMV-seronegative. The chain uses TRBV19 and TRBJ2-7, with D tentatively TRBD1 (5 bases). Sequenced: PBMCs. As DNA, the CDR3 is TGTGCCAGTAGTACCACTCCAGGGTACGAGCAGTACTTC. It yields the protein CASSTTPGYEQYF.